This TCR beta chain was captured in a study of long-term antiretroviral therapy in people with HIV. This clone was seen once. The antigen remains unidentified. There are 18 residues in the CDR3. In germline, CDR1 is SGHVS, CDR2 FNYEAQ. Trimming took 5 bases from V and 1 from J, leaving 20 bases between them. Whole-study findings and limits: All time points showed a repertoire dominated by clones expanded before ART.

Runs used v3.0 of the immunoSEQ assay and were done at survey level. Per sample, sequencing targeted 40,000-50,000 T-cell genomes. Clones were read by immunoSEQ multiplex PCR, and TCRdb kept only the in-frame ones, dropping some. The sample includes about 30,000 clones, approximately 95% of them seen just once. The sequence was obtained from a man in his fifties or sixties with HIV. The sample was unsorted PBMCs, taken 5.3 years after starting antiretroviral therapy. J is TRBJ2-2 and V is TRBV7-6; D unresolved. This chain's CDR3 is CASSPGTVRTLNTGELFF. Written as DNA, the CDR3 is TGTGCCAGCAGCCCGGGTACGGTCCGGACCTTGAACACCGGGGAGCTGTTTTTT.